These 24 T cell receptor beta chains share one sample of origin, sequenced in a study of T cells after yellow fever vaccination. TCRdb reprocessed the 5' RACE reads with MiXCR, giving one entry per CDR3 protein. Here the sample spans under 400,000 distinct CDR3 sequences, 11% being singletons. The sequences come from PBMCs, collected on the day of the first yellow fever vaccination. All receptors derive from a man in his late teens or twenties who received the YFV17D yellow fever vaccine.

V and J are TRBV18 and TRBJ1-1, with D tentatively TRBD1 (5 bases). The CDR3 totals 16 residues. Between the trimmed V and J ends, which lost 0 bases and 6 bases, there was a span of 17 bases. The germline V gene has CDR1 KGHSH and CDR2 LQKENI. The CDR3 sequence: CASSPPGQRGKAEAFF. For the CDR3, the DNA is TGTGCCAGCTCACCACCTGGGCAACGGGGGAAGGCTGAAGCTTTCTTT.

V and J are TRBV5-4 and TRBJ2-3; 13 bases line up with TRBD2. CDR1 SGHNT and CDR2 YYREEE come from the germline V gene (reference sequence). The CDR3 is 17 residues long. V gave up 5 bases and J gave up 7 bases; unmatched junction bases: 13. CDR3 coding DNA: TGTGCCAGCAGTTCCAAAACACTAGCGGGGGGGATTCATACGCAGTATTTT. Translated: CASSSKTLAGGIHTQYF.

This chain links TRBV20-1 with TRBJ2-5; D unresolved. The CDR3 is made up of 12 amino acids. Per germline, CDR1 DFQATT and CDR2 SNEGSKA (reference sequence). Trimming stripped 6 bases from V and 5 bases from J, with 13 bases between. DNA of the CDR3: TGCAGTGCCAACGCAGGTCGTGAGACCCAGTACTTC. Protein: CSANAGRETQYF.

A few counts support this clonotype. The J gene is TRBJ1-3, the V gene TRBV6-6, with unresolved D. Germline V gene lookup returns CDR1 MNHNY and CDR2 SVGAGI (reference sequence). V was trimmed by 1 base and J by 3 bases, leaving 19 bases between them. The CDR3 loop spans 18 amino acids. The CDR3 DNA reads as TGTGCCAGCAGTTACTTCGGACGAGGAGGGTCTCGTGGAAACACCATATATTTT. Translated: CASSYFGRGGSRGNTIYF.

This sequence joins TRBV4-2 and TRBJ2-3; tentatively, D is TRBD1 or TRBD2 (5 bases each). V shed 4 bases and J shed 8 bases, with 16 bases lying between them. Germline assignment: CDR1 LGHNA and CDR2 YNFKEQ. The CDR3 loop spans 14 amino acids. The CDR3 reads CASSPGTGLITQYF. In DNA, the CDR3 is TGTGCCAGCAGCCCGGGGACCGGGTTGATTACGCAGTATTTT.

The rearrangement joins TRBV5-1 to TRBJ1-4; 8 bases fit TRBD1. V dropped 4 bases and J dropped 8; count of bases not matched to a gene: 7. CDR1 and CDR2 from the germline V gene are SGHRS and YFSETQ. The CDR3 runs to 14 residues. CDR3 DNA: TGCGCCAGCAGCCGGACAGGGAGGGAGGAAAAACTGTTTTTT. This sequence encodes CASSRTGREEKLFF.

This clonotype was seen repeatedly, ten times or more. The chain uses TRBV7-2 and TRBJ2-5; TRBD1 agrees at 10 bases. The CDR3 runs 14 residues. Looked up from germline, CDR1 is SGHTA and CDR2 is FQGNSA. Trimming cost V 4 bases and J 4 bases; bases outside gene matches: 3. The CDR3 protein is CASSSGQGTETQYF. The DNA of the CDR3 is TGTGCCAGCAGCTCGGGACAGGGGACAGAGACCCAGTACTTC.

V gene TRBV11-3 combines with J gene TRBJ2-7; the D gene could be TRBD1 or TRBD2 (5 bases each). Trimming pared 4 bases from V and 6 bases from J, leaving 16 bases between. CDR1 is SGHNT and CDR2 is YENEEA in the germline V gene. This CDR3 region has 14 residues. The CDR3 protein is CASSSGGRSGEQYV. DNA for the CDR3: TGTGCCAGCAGCTCTGGGGGAAGGTCGGGCGAGCAGTACGTC.

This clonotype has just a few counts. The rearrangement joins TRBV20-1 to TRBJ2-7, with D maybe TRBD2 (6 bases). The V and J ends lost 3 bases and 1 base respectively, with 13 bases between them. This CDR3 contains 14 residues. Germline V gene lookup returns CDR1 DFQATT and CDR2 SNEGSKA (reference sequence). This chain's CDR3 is CSASWGDWSYEQYF. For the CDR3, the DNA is TGCAGTGCTAGTTGGGGGGATTGGTCCTACGAGCAGTACTTC.

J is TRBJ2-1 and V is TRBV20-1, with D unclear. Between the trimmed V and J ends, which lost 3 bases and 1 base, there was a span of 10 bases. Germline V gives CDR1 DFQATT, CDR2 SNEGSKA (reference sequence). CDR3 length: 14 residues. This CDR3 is CSASLWISYNEQFF. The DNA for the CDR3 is TGCAGTGCTAGTTTATGGATTTCCTACAATGAGCAGTTCTTC.

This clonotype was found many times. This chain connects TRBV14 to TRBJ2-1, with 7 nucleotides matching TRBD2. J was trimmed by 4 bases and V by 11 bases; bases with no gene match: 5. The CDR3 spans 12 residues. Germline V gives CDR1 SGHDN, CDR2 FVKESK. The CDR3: CASGGLYNEQFF. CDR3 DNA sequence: TGTGCCTCGGGGGGACTATACAATGAGCAGTTCTTC.

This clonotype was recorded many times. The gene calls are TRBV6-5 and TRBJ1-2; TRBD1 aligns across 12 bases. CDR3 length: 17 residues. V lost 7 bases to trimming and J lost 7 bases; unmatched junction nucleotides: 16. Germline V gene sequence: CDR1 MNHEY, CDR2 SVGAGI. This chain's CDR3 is CASTSAGPGQGAVGYTF. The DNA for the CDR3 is TGTGCCAGCACTTCCGCGGGTCCGGGACAGGGGGCTGTTGGCTACACCTTC.

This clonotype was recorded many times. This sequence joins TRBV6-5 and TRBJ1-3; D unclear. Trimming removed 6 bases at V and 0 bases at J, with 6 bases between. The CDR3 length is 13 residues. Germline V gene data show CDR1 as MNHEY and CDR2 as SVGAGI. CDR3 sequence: CASRTPSGNTIYF. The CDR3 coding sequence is TGTGCCAGCAGGACACCCTCTGGAAACACCATATATTTT.

Here the CDR3 reads CASARTTGSANYGYTF. In nucleotides, the CDR3 is TGTGCCAGCGCTAGAACTACAGGGTCTGCTAACTATGGCTACACCTTC. The chain joins TRBV7-8 to TRBJ1-2; a weak D match, TRBD1 (6 bases). The CDR3 length is 16 residues. Germline CDR1 and CDR2: SGHVS and FQNEAQ. Trimming pared 8 bases from V and 0 bases from J, leaving 19 bases between.

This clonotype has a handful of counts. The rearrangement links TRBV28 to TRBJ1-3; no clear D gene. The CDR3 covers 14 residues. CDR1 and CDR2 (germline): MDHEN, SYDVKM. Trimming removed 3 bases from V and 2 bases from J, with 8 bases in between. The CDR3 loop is CASSFSRPGNTIYF. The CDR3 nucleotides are TGTGCCAGCAGTTTTTCCCGCCCTGGAAACACCATATATTTT.

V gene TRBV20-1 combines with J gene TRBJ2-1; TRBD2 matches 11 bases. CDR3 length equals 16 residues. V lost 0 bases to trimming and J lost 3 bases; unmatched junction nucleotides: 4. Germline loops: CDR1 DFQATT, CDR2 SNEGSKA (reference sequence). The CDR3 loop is CSARDVAGGLYNEQFF. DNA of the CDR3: TGCAGTGCTAGAGATGTAGCGGGGGGGCTCTACAATGAGCAGTTCTTC.

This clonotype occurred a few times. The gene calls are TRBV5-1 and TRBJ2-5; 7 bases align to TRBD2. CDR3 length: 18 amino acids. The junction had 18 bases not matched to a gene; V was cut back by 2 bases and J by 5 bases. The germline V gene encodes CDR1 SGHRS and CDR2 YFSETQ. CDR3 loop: CASSFPLGLDLPQETQYF. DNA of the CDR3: TGCGCCAGCAGCTTCCCTCTCGGACTAGATCTCCCCCAGGAGACCCAGTACTTC.

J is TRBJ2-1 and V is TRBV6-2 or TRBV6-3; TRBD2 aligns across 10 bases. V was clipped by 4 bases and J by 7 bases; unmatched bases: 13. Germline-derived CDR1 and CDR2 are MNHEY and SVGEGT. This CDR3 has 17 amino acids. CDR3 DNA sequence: TGTGCCAGCAGTTCAAGACTAGCGGGTCTCACGCGTAATGAGCAGTTCTTC. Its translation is CASSSRLAGLTRNEQFF.

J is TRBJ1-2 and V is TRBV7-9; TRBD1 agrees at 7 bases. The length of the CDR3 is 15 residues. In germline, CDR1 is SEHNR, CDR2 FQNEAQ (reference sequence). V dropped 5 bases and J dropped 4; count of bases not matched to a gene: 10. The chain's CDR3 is CASSTQGQRIYGYTF. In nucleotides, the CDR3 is TGTGCCAGCAGCACCCAGGGACAGAGAATCTATGGCTACACCTTC.

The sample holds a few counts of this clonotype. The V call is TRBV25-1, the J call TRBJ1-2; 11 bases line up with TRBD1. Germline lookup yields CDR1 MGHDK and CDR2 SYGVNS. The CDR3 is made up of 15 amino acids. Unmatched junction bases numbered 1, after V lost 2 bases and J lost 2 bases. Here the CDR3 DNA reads TGTGCCAGCAGTGAAGGGGACAGGGGGAACTATGGCTACACCTTC. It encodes CASSEGDRGNYGYTF.

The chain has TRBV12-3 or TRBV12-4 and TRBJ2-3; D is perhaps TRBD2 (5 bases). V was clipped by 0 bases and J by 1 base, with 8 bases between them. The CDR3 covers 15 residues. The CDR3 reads CASSLARARTDTQYF. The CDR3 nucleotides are TGTGCCAGCAGTTTAGCGCGGGCGCGCACAGATACGCAGTATTTT.

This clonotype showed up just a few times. CDR3 protein: CSARSKWNNNEQFF. The CDR3 DNA reads TGCAGTGCTAGATCTAAATGGAATAACAATGAGCAGTTCTTC. This chain links TRBV20-1 with TRBJ2-1; the D is unclear. V was cut by 2 bases and J by 5 bases, with 13 bases left in between. Germline CDR1 DFQATT, CDR2 SNEGSKA (reference sequence). The CDR3 has 14 amino acids.

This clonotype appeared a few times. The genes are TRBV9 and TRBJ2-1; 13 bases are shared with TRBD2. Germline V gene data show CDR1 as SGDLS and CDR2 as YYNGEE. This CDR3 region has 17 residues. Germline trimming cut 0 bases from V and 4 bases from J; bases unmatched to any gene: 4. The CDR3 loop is CASSVASLAGGYNEQFF. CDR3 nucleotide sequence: TGTGCCAGCAGCGTAGCCTCACTAGCGGGGGGGTACAATGAGCAGTTCTTC.

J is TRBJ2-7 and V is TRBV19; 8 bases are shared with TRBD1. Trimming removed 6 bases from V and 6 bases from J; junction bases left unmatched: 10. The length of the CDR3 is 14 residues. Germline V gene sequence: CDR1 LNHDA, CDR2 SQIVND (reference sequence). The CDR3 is CASSTRTGSSEQYF. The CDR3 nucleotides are TGTGCCAGTAGCACCCGGACAGGGAGCTCCGAGCAGTACTTC. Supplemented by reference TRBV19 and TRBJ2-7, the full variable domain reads DGGITQSPKYLFRKEGQNVTLSCEQNLNHDAMYWYRQDPGQGLRLIYYSQIVNDFQKGDIAEGYSVSREKKESFPLTVTSAQKNPTAFYLCASSTRTGSSEQYFGPGTRLTVT.